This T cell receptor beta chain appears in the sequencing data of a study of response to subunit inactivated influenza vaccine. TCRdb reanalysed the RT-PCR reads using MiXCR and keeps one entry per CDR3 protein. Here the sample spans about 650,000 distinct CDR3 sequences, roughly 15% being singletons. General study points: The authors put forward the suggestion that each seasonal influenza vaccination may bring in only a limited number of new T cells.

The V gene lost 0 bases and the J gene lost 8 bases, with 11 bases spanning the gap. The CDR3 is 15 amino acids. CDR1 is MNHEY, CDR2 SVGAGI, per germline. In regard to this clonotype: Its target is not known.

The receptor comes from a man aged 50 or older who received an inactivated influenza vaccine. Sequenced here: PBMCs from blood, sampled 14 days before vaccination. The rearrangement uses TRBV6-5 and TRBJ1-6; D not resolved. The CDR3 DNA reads TGTGCCAGCAGTTACTCGGTGGTCAGAGATTCACCCCTCCACTTT. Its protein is CASSYSVVRDSPLHF.